Each of the 22 T cell receptor beta chains below was sequenced from the same sample in a study of cytomegalovirus exposure and HLA in healthy donors. Vbeta (60) and Jbeta (13) primers were used in the PCR. Sequenced by immunoSEQ multiplex PCR; TCRdb stores in-frame clones only, minus some. The data show over 150,000 clones, with approximately 75% seen just once and about 3.8% held by the top ten. Sequences were obtained from PBMCs. The receptors were gathered from a young man in good health and CMV-seropositive.

The V and J genes are TRBV7-9 and TRBJ1-5; 11 nucleotides agree with TRBD1. The V gene's germline CDR1 is SEHNR and CDR2 FQNEAQ (reference sequence). V lost 8 bases to trimming and J lost 7 bases; unmatched junction nucleotides: 13. CDR3 size: 16 residues. The CDR3 is CASRPIGQGAGQPQHF. Here the CDR3 DNA reads TGTGCCAGCCGACCCATTGGACAGGGGGCAGGGCAGCCCCAGCATTTT.

V gene TRBV5-1 combines with J gene TRBJ2-1; D is perhaps TRBD2 (7 bases). V lost 4 bases, J lost 6 bases, and 11 bases lay in between. The CDR3 length is 13 residues. The V gene's germline CDR1 is SGHRS and CDR2 YFSETQ. Here the CDR3 reads CASSTGGFNEQFF. The CDR3 coding sequence is TGCGCCAGCAGCACGGGGGGCTTCAATGAGCAGTTCTTC.

This sequence joins TRBV28 and TRBJ1-2; the D is unclear. Germline V gives CDR1 MDHEN, CDR2 SYDVKM. Between the trimmed V and J ends, which lost 5 bases and 2 bases, there was a span of 9 bases. The CDR3 is 13 residues long. CDR3 bases: TGTGCCAGCAGTCGGTCCTTCAACTATGGCTACACCTTC. Translated: CASSRSFNYGYTF.

The genes are TRBV23-1 and TRBJ1-4, with a weak D call TRBD1 (6 bases). TRBV23-1 is known as an ORF, though its function is uncertain. The ends were cut back, 8 bases at V and 8 bases at J, with 15 bases in the middle. This CDR3 contains 13 residues. As DNA, the CDR3 is TGCGCCAGCGAGGGGGGGGTGAGAGAAAAACTGTTTTTT. This translates into CASEGGVREKLFF.

The chain carries TRBV30 and TRBJ2-3; 9 positions match TRBD1. J lost 5 bases, V lost 4 bases, and 7 bases had no gene match. The CDR3 covers 14 residues. In germline, CDR1 is GTSNPN, CDR2 SVGIG (reference sequence). CDR3 in amino acids: CAWNRDRVEDTQYF. CDR3 DNA sequence: TGTGCCTGGAACCGGGACAGGGTAGAAGATACGCAGTATTTT.

CDR3 in amino acids: CASSTGQYYGYTF. In DNA, the CDR3 is TGTGCCAGCAGCACCGGACAGTACTATGGCTACACCTTC. The chain couples TRBV6-5 to TRBJ1-2; tentatively, D is TRBD1 (6 bases). Trimming pared 6 bases from V and 3 bases from J, leaving 11 bases between. Germline V gene sequence: CDR1 MNHEY, CDR2 SVGAGI. There are 13 residues in the CDR3.

This chain links TRBV5-1 with TRBJ2-1; TRBD1 matches at 10 bases. The ends lost 4 bases at V and 4 bases at J; junction bases unmatched: 5. CDR3 size: 15 residues. Per the germline V gene, CDR1 is SGHRS and CDR2 is YFSETQ. CDR3 in amino acids: CASSVTGGQYNEQFF. Written as DNA, the CDR3 is TGCGCCAGCAGCGTGACAGGGGGCCAGTACAATGAGCAGTTCTTC.

This clone has a single count. The chain combines TRBV7-7 with TRBJ2-1; D gene unclear. The CDR3 length is 16 residues. V shed 1 base and J shed 0 bases, with 10 bases lying between them. The V gene's germline CDR1 is SSHAT and CDR2 FNYEAQ (reference sequence). CDR3 nucleotides: TGTGCCAGCAGCTTAGGCATAGACTTCTCCTACAATGAGCAGTTCTTC. It codes for CASSLGIDFSYNEQFF.

The J gene is TRBJ1-5, the V gene TRBV19; 8 nucleotides line up with TRBD1. CDR1 is LNHDA and CDR2 is SQIVND in the germline V gene (reference sequence). With V trimmed by 4 bases and J by 6 bases, 8 bases remained unmatched. CDR3 length equals 15 residues. The CDR3 loop reads CASSTWTGFIQPQHF. In DNA, the CDR3 is TGTGCCAGTAGTACCTGGACAGGGTTTATTCAGCCCCAGCATTTT.

V is TRBV30 and J is TRBJ2-3; 9 nucleotides align to TRBD1. V lost 1 base, J lost 2 bases, and 7 bases stayed unmatched. Germline-derived CDR1 and CDR2 are GTSNPN and SVGIG (reference sequence). The CDR3 has 16 amino acids. The CDR3, as DNA: TGTGCCTGGAGTGATTGGGACAGGGAATACACAGATACGCAGTATTTT. Translated, it gives CAWSDWDREYTDTQYF.

The CDR3 protein is CAISESGRGSYEQYF. In DNA, the CDR3 is TGTGCCATCAGTGAGTCGGGCAGGGGATCATACGAGCAGTACTTC. The chain links TRBV10-3 to TRBJ2-7; possible D gene TRBD1, 6 bases. CDR3 size: 15 residues. Looked up from germline, CDR1 is ENHRY and CDR2 is SYGVKD. Trimming stripped 0 bases from V and 4 bases from J, with 13 bases between.

The V and J genes are TRBV6-1 and TRBJ2-3; 7 bases align to TRBD1. Germline V gene data show CDR1 as MNHNS and CDR2 as SASEGT. The CDR3 is made up of 14 amino acids. V trimming: 7 bases; J trimming: 3 bases; junction bases outside the gene matches: 7. The CDR3 DNA follows: TGTGCCAGCATCACCAGGGGGTGGACAGATACGCAGTATTTT. As protein: CASITRGWTDTQYF.

This clone came up once. CDR3 sequence (DNA): TGTGCCTTTTCGGGACAGGGCACCCTCGACTACACCTTC. It is translated as CAFSGQGTLDYTF. The chain employs TRBV5-4 and TRBJ1-2; 9 positions match TRBD1. The CDR3 totals 13 residues. With 10 bases clipped from V and 10 bases from J, the junction kept 14 bases outside the gene matches. Germline V gene sequence: CDR1 SGHNT, CDR2 YYREEE (reference sequence).

The rearrangement joins TRBV9 to TRBJ1-2, with D perhaps TRBD1 (5 bases). V lost 2 bases and J 2 bases, leaving 7 bases between the germline ends. The CDR3 sequence is 13 residues long. Germline V CDR1 and CDR2: SGDLS, YYNGEE. The CDR3 protein is CASSVGQNYGYTF. The CDR3 nucleotides read TGTGCCAGCAGCGTCGGACAAAACTATGGCTACACCTTC.

V and J are TRBV4-1 and TRBJ2-7; 7 bases map to TRBD1. Germline assignment: CDR1 MGHRA and CDR2 YSYEKL. Trimming cost V 3 bases and J 3 bases; bases outside gene matches: 5. This CDR3 has 14 residues. The CDR3 nucleotides read TGCGCCAGCAGCCACCGGGACAGTGGCTACGAGCAGTACTTC. Translated: CASSHRDSGYEQYF.

The rearrangement links TRBV15 to TRBJ1-1; 12 bases fit TRBD1. This CDR3 has 15 amino acids. V gave up 2 bases and J gave up 8 bases; unmatched junction bases: 6. CDR1 and CDR2 (germline): LNHNV, YYDKDF (reference sequence). For the CDR3, the DNA is TGTGCCACCAGCAGACGGGACAGGGGGCTTTGGGAAGCTTTCTTT. Protein: CATSRRDRGLWEAFF.

This sequence joins TRBV7-2 and TRBJ2-1; no firm D call. Germline V gives CDR1 SGHTA, CDR2 FQGNSA. The V and J ends lost 2 bases and 7 bases respectively, with 9 bases between them. CDR3 length: 13 residues. This CDR3 is CASSLMLQNEQFF. The CDR3 nucleotides read TGTGCCAGCAGCTTAATGTTGCAGAATGAGCAGTTCTTC.

The V call is TRBV11-2, the J call TRBJ1-5, with 8 bases that match TRBD1. V was clipped by 3 bases and J by 5 bases; unmatched bases: 6. CDR1 is SGHAT, CDR2 FQNNGV, per germline. This CDR3 is 15 amino acids long. CDR3 loop: CASSLGRGHDQPQHF. The CDR3 nucleotides are TGTGCCAGCAGCTTGGGCAGGGGGCATGATCAGCCCCAGCATTTT. Filled out from reference TRBV11-2 and TRBJ1-5, the complete variable domain reads EAGVAQSPRYKIIEKRQSVAFWCNPISGHATLYWYQQILGQGPKLLIQFQNNGVVDDSQLPKDRFSAERLKGVDSTLKIQPAKLEDSAVYLCASSLGRGHDQPQHFGDGTRLSIL.

This clone was seen a single time. V is TRBV6-5 and J is TRBJ2-5, with 7 bases fitting TRBD2. J lost 1 base, V lost 2 bases, and 1 base had no gene match. Germline V gene data show CDR1 as MNHEY and CDR2 as SVGAGI. The CDR3 runs 14 residues. For the CDR3, the DNA is TGTGCCAGCAGTTACGGGGGGGTCCAAGAGACCCAGTACTTC. Its protein is CASSYGGVQETQYF.

This clone has only a few counts. The chain joins TRBV30 to TRBJ2-3; 13 nucleotides agree with TRBD2. J gave up 3 bases and V 3 bases, and 3 bases lay outside the gene matches. The CDR3 totals 15 residues. Germline CDR1 GTSNPN, CDR2 SVGIG (reference sequence). Written as DNA, the CDR3 is TGTGCCTGGAGACTAGCGGGGGGGAGGACAGATACGCAGTATTTT. Protein product: CAWRLAGGRTDTQYF.

This clone showed up just a few times. This sequence joins TRBV7-3 and TRBJ2-3; 12 positions agree with TRBD2. V shed 5 bases and J 7 bases; nucleotides not matched to a gene: 10. Per the germline V gene, CDR1 is SGHTA and CDR2 is FQGTGA. The CDR3 loop spans 16 amino acids. This chain's CDR3 is CASSDTSGGRRYTQYF. In DNA, the CDR3 is TGTGCCAGCAGCGATACTAGCGGGGGGAGGCGATATACGCAGTATTTT.

The chain links TRBV5-1 to TRBJ1-2; TRBD1 matches 7 bases. V trimming: 8 bases; J trimming: 3 bases; junction bases outside the gene matches: 1. The CDR3 is made up of 11 amino acids. The germline CDR1 and CDR2 sequences are SGHRS and YFSETQ. The CDR3 DNA reads as TGCGCCAGTGGGACAGACTATGGCTACACCTTC. Translated: CASGTDYGYTF.